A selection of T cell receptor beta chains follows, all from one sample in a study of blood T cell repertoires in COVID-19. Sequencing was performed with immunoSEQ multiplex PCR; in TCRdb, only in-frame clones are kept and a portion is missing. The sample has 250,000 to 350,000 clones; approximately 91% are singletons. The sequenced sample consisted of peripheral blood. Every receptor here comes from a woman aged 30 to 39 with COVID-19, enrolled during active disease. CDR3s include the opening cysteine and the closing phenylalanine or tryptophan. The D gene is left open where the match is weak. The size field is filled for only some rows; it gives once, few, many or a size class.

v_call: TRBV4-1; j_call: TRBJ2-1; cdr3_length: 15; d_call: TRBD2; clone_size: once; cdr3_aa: CASSQGSSGSSEQFF; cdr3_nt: TGCGCCAGCAGCCAAGGGTCTAGCGGGAGTAGTGAGCAGTTCTTC
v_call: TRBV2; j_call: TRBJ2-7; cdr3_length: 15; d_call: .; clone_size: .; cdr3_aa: CASSELRLGAYEQYF; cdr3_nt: TGTGCCAGCAGTGAATTACGGTTGGGGGCTTACGAGCAGTACTTC
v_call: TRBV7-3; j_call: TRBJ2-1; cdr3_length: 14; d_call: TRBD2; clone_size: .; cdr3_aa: CASSPPGGHNEQFF; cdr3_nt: TGTGCCAGCAGCCCCCCGGGGGGACACAATGAGCAGTTCTTC
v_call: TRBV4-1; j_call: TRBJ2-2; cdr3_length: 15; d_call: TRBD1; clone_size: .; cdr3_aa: CASSRGQGNTGELFF; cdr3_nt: TGCGCCAGCAGCCGCGGACAGGGCAACACCGGGGAGCTGTTTTTT
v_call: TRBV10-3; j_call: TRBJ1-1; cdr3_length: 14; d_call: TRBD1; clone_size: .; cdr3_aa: CAITSRDRTTEAFF; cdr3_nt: TGTGCCATCACCTCCCGGGACAGGACCACTGAAGCTTTCTTT
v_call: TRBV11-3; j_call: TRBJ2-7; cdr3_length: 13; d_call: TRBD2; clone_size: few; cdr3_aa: CASAASGVREQYF; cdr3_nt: TGTGCCAGCGCTGCTAGCGGGGTAAGGGAGCAGTACTTC
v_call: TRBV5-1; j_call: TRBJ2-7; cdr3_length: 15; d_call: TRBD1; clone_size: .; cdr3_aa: CASSPQGAGDYEQYF; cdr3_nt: TGCGCCAGCAGCCCCCAGGGGGCCGGCGACTACGAGCAGTACTTC
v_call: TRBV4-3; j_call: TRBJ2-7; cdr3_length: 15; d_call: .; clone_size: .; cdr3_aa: CASSQDGRAAYEQYF; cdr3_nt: TGCGCCAGCAGCCAAGATGGGCGGGCGGCCTACGAGCAGTACTTC
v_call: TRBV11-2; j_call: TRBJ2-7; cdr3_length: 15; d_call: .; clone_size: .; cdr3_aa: CASSLVGAGAYEQYF; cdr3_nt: TGTGCCAGCAGCTTAGTAGGAGCAGGGGCCTACGAGCAGTACTTC
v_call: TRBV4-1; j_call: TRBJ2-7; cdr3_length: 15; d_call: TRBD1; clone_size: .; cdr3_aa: CASSRAGTGVYEQYF; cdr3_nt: TGCGCCAGCAGCCGGGCCGGGACAGGGGTCTACGAGCAGTACTTC
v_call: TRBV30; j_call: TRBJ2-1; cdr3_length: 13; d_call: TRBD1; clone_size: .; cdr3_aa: CARPGTGGNEQFF; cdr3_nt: TGTGCCCGGCCCGGGACAGGGGGCAATGAGCAGTTCTTC
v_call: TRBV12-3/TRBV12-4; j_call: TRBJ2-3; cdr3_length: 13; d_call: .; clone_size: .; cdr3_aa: CASSSHGVDTQYF; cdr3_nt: TGTGCCAGCAGTTCACACGGAGTAGATACGCAGTATTTT
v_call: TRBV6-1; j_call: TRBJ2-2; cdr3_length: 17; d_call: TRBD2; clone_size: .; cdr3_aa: CASSAYRTSGSAGELFF; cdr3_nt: TGTGCCAGCAGTGCCTACCGGACTAGCGGGAGTGCCGGGGAGCTGTTTTTT
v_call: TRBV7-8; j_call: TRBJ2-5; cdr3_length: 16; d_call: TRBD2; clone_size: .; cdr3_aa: CASSTRTSWSKETQYF; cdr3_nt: TGTGCCAGCAGCACTAGGACTAGCTGGAGTAAAGAGACCCAGTACTTC
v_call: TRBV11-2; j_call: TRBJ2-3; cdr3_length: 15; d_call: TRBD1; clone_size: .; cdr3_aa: CASSWGQPSTDTQYF; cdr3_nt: TGTGCCAGCAGCTGGGGACAGCCTAGCACAGATACGCAGTATTTT
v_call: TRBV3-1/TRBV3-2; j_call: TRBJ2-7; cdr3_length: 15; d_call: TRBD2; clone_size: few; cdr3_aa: CASSAGLAGGYEQYF; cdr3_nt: TGTGCCAGCAGCGCGGGACTAGCGGGAGGGTACGAGCAGTACTTC
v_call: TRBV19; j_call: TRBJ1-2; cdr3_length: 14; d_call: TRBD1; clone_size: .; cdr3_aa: CASSLQGGNYGYTF; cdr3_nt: TGTGCCAGTAGTTTACAGGGGGGGAACTATGGCTACACCTTC
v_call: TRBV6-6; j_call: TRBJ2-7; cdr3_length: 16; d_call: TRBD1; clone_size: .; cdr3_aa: CASRSTTGTGMYEQYF; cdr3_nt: TGTGCCAGCAGATCCACGACCGGGACAGGGATGTACGAGCAGTACTTC
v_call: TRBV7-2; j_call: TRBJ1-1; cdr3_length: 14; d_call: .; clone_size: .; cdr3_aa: CASSLAVDRTEAFF; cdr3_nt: TGTGCCAGCAGCTTAGCAGTTGACAGAACTGAAGCTTTCTTT
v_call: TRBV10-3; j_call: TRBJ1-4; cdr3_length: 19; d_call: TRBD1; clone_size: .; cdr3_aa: CATSRQPGQGLTTNEKLFF; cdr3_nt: TGTGCCACGTCGCGGCAGCCGGGACAGGGGCTGACAACTAATGAAAAACTGTTTTTT